These 30 T cell receptor beta chains were all obtained from the same sample, sequenced in a study of OX40 agonist ivuxolimab in advanced cancers. Produced via immunoSEQ multiplex PCR; TCRdb's table is partial and in-frame only. The sample contains approximately 68,000 clones, around 89% of which appear only once. This material consisted of CD4+ or CD8+ T cells sorted from blood, taken in a trial of the OX40 agonist ivuxolimab. The source of these receptors is an adult with an advanced solid tumor such as melanoma, head and neck, liver or kidney cancer.

This chain links TRBV18 with TRBJ1-2, with 10 bases identical to TRBD1. CDR1 is KGHSH, CDR2 LQKENI, per germline. J gave up 7 bases and V 10 bases, and 9 bases lay outside the gene matches. This CDR3 is 13 amino acids long. CDR3 loop: CATSRDRGTGYTF. The DNA of the CDR3 is TGTGCCACCAGCCGGGACAGGGGTACTGGCTACACCTTC.

This chain links TRBV2 with TRBJ1-1; 7 bases line up with TRBD1. V dropped 5 bases and J dropped 4; count of bases not matched to a gene: 7. The CDR3 has 14 amino acids. CDR1 is SNHLY, CDR2 FYNNEI, per germline. CDR3 loop: CASSPQGPGTEAFF. DNA for the CDR3: TGTGCCAGCAGTCCACAGGGGCCGGGCACTGAAGCTTTCTTT.

The chain couples TRBV5-1 to TRBJ2-3, with 8 bases that match TRBD2. Germline lookup yields CDR1 SGHRS and CDR2 YFSETQ. This CDR3 has 13 amino acids. The V and J ends lost 6 bases and 0 bases, in that order; junction bases with no gene match: 0. As DNA, the CDR3 is TGCGCCAGCACTAGCGGGAGCACAGATACGCAGTATTTT. Residues: CASTSGSTDTQYF.

This sequence joins TRBV14 and TRBJ2-1; 8 bases are shared with TRBD2. V shed 7 bases and J 4 bases; nucleotides not matched to a gene: 9. This CDR3 spans 15 amino acids. Germline-derived CDR1 and CDR2 are SGHDN and FVKESK. CDR3 sequence: CASTAGTRVYNEQFF. The CDR3 DNA sequence: TGTGCCAGCACCGCCGGGACTAGGGTATACAATGAGCAGTTCTTC.

This clone has a handful of counts. The genes are TRBV25-1 and TRBJ2-2; D unresolved. CDR3 length: 12 amino acids. Germline values: CDR1 MGHDK, CDR2 SYGVNS. Trimming stripped 8 bases from V and 6 bases from J, with 10 bases between. The CDR3 DNA reads TGTGCCAGCGGTATAGGAGCCGGGGAGCTGTTTTTT. This encodes CASGIGAGELFF.

The rearrangement joins TRBV5-1 to TRBJ2-7; TRBD1 matches 9 bases. Germline V CDR1 and CDR2: SGHRS, YFSETQ. CDR3 length: 14 residues. V lost 5 bases and J lost 2; bases outside the gene matches: 5. Here the CDR3 reads CASRVGTGTYEQYF. In DNA, the CDR3 is TGCGCCAGCAGAGTCGGGACAGGGACCTACGAGCAGTACTTC.

This sequence joins TRBV7-2 and TRBJ1-5, with D uncertain. V was clipped by 3 bases and J by 6 bases, with 9 bases between them. CDR1 SGHTA and CDR2 FQGNSA come from the germline V gene. The CDR3 extends over 13 amino acids. The chain's CDR3 is CASSFSQSQPQHF. CDR3 bases: TGTGCCAGCAGCTTTAGCCAAAGTCAGCCCCAGCATTTT.

The V call is TRBV14, the J call TRBJ1-6; 7 nucleotides agree with TRBD1. Germline V lookup: CDR1 SGHDN, CDR2 FVKESK. The CDR3 extends over 16 amino acids. Unmatched junction bases numbered 3, after V lost 2 bases and J lost 2 bases. CDR3 residues: CASSQPQGAYNSPLHF. The CDR3 DNA follows: TGTGCCAGCAGCCAACCCCAGGGGGCCTATAATTCACCCCTCCACTTT.

The chain couples TRBV5-4 to TRBJ2-5, with TRBD2 identical over 9 bases. The CDR3 runs 18 residues. CDR1 and CDR2 (germline): SGHNT, YYREEE (reference sequence). The V and J ends lost 1 base and 2 bases, in that order; junction bases with no gene match: 12. CDR3 region: CASSLSSGGLQRQETQYF. The CDR3 DNA reads TGTGCCAGCAGCTTGAGTAGCGGGGGACTCCAACGGCAAGAGACCCAGTACTTC.

This clone has just one count. This chain links TRBV6-5 with TRBJ1-1; a weak D match, TRBD1 (5 bases). The V end was cut by 4 bases, the J end by 1 base, with 7 bases between. Germline V gene lookup returns CDR1 MNHEY and CDR2 SVGAGI. CDR3 length: 13 amino acids. The CDR3 protein is CASSWGWNTEAFF. The CDR3 nucleotides read TGTGCCAGCAGTTGGGGGTGGAACACTGAAGCTTTCTTT.

The chain is built from TRBV15 and TRBJ2-7; D unclear. The CDR3 has 12 amino acids. The germline V gene has CDR1 LNHNV and CDR2 YYDKDF (reference sequence). Trimming removed 0 bases from V and 7 bases from J, with 7 bases in between. CDR3 bases: TGTGCCACCAGCAGAGACGTGGGGGAGCAGTACTTC. It yields the protein CATSRDVGEQYF.

Note on this clone: One junction end disagrees with the germline gene, perhaps due to a read error. The genes are TRBV6-1 and TRBJ1-1; D unclear. The CDR3 totals 13 residues. Germline V gene sequence: CDR1 MNHNS, CDR2 SASEGT. This chain's CDR3 is CASRRAGNAEAFF. The CDR3 region has the DNA TGTGCCAGCAGACGTGCCGGGAACGCTGAAGCTTTCTTT.

This chain joins TRBV5-1 and TRBJ1-6, with D uncertain. In germline, CDR1 is SGHRS, CDR2 YFSETQ. V was clipped by 0 bases and J by 0 bases, with 7 bases between them. The CDR3 has 16 amino acids. For the CDR3, the DNA is TGCGCCAGCAGCTTGGATGGGAGCTCCTATAATTCACCCCTCCACTTT. Residues: CASSLDGSSYNSPLHF. Variable domain in full (rest from reference TRBV5-1 and TRBJ1-6): KAGVTQTPRYLIKTRGQQVTLSCSPISGHRSVSWYQQTPGQGLQFLFEYFSETQRNKGNFPGRFSGRQFSNSRSEMNVSTLELGDSALYLCASSLDGSSYNSPLHFGNGTRLTVT.

The V gene is TRBV6-1, the J gene TRBJ2-5; 9 bases align to TRBD2. The germline gives CDR1 MNHNS, CDR2 SASEGT. Unmatched junction bases numbered 8, after V lost 2 bases and J lost 4 bases. There are 16 residues in the CDR3. The CDR3 region is CASSEPIGTSPETQYF. CDR3 coding DNA: TGTGCCAGCAGTGAACCGATCGGGACTAGCCCAGAGACCCAGTACTTC.

This chain uses TRBV27 with TRBJ2-5; 8 bases align to TRBD2. This CDR3 spans 15 amino acids. Germline trimming cut 4 bases from V and 4 bases from J; bases unmatched to any gene: 8. CDR1 and CDR2 (germline): MNHEY, SMNVEV (reference sequence). CDR3 sequence (DNA): TGTGCCAGCAGTTCCCCCGGGGGGGCGGGAGAGACCCAGTACTTC. It encodes CASSSPGGAGETQYF.

The chain recombines TRBV2 with TRBJ2-3; 8 positions match TRBD2. CDR1 SNHLY and CDR2 FYNNEI come from the germline V gene. V dropped 8 bases and J dropped 2; count of bases not matched to a gene: 12. CDR3 length: 16 amino acids. The CDR3 here is CASGSGLAGTTDTQYF. In DNA form, the CDR3 reads TGTGCCAGCGGTTCGGGGCTAGCGGGTACCACAGATACGCAGTATTTT.

This chain joins TRBV13 and TRBJ2-3; the match to TRBD2 covers 12 bases. Per germline, CDR1 PRHDT and CDR2 FYEKMQ (reference sequence). The CDR3 extends over 18 amino acids. V lost 5 bases to trimming and J lost 4 bases; unmatched junction nucleotides: 13. DNA of the CDR3: TGTGCCAGCAGCCCACGGTTCGGGGCTAGCGGGGGGGCAGATACGCAGTATTTT. Translation: CASSPRFGASGGADTQYF.

About this clone itself: This sample also contains other DNA sequences that code for the same CDR3. The chain combines TRBV6-6 with TRBJ1-3, with D unresolved. The V gene lost 6 bases and the J gene lost 1 base, with 10 bases spanning the gap. The CDR3 runs to 14 residues. Germline lookup yields CDR1 MNHNY and CDR2 SVGAGI (reference sequence). The CDR3 nucleotides read TGTGCCAGCAGCAATAGGGTTTCTGGAAACACCATATATTTT. Amino acid sequence: CASSNRVSGNTIYF.

The chain is built from TRBV30 and TRBJ1-2; TRBD1 is a possible D gene (6 bases). Germline V lookup: CDR1 GTSNPN, CDR2 SVGIG (reference sequence). V was cut by 2 bases and J by 6 bases, with 22 bases left in between. CDR3 length: 16 residues. CDR3 coding DNA: TGTGCCTGGAGTCCTTTTAGACAGGCAGGGTACGATGGCTACACCTTC. This sequence encodes CAWSPFRQAGYDGYTF.

J is TRBJ2-2 and V is TRBV7-3; the match to TRBD1 covers 7 bases. The CDR3 loop spans 15 amino acids. Looked up from germline, CDR1 is SGHTA and CDR2 is FQGTGA. With V trimmed by 5 bases and J by 6 bases, 9 bases remained unmatched. For the CDR3, the DNA is TGTGCCAGCAGCCCCGACAGGGCTGAGTCCGGGGAGCTGTTTTTT. As protein: CASSPDRAESGELFF.

CDR3 nucleotide sequence: TGTGCCAGCAGTTTAGGGGGCCCCGTGGAAGGTGGCTACACCTTC. Its protein product is CASSLGGPVEGGYTF. The J gene is TRBJ1-2, the V gene TRBV28; D might be TRBD1 (6 bases). The CDR3 is 15 amino acids. Germline V gene lookup returns CDR1 MDHEN and CDR2 SYDVKM. The V end was cut by 2 bases, the J end by 7 bases, with 17 bases between.

This chain connects TRBV5-1 to TRBJ2-5; no definite D call. CDR3 size: 16 residues. CDR1 is SGHRS and CDR2 is YFSETQ in the germline V gene. V was cut by 0 bases and J by 5 bases, with 17 bases left in between. In DNA form, the CDR3 reads TGCGCCAGCAGCTTGGGGCCCGCAGACCCCGGGGAGACCCAGTACTTC. This codes for CASSLGPADPGETQYF.

The rearrangement uses TRBV2 and TRBJ1-5, with no clear D. The germline gives CDR1 SNHLY, CDR2 FYNNEI. The CDR3 loop spans 14 amino acids. Deletions cut 6 bases from V and 0 bases from J, with 9 bases between. CDR3 sequence reads: CASRFQNSNQPQHF. The CDR3 nucleotides read TGTGCCAGCAGATTCCAGAATAGCAATCAGCCCCAGCATTTT.

Within the sample, this clone is medium-sized. V gene TRBV19 combines with J gene TRBJ1-5; D ambiguous. The CDR3 has 12 amino acids. Trimming removed 6 bases from V and 10 bases from J, with 13 bases in between. Germline V gene lookup returns CDR1 LNHDA and CDR2 SQIVND (reference sequence). This CDR3 is CASREGPDPQHF. CDR3 coding DNA: TGTGCCAGTAGAGAGGGCCCGGACCCCCAGCATTTT.

This sequence joins TRBV27 and TRBJ2-5; TRBD1 is a possible D gene (6 bases). The germline CDR1 and CDR2 sequences are MNHEY and SMNVEV (reference sequence). This CDR3 has 14 amino acids. Trimming removed 6 bases at V and 2 bases at J, with 13 bases between. The CDR3: CASSHGQPQETQYF. CDR3 sequence (DNA): TGTGCCAGCAGCCACGGACAGCCTCAAGAGACCCAGTACTTC.

There are a few counts of this clone. V gene TRBV6-5 combines with J gene TRBJ1-5; D is possibly TRBD1 (5 bases). The V gene's germline CDR1 is MNHEY and CDR2 SVGAGI. The V and J ends lost 0 bases and 6 bases respectively, with 15 bases between them. CDR3 length equals 16 residues. CDR3 nucleotide sequence: TGTGCCAGCAGTTACTCCGCGCCAGGGCGCGGTCAGCCCCAGCATTTT. Protein: CASSYSAPGRGQPQHF.

This rearrangement joins TRBV4-1 to TRBJ2-1, with 8 nucleotides matching TRBD1. Looked up from germline, CDR1 is MGHRA and CDR2 is YSYEKL. The J segment lost 9 bases and the V segment lost 1 base, leaving 8 bases of the junction unmatched. The CDR3 runs 15 residues. The CDR3 DNA reads as TGCGCCAGCAGCCAAGCCAGGGGACAGGTTGGTGAGCAGTTCTTC. This codes for CASSQARGQVGEQFF.

This sequence joins TRBV21-1 and TRBJ1-1; the listed D gene, TRBD1, was not tested against the DNA. TRBV21-1 is termed a pseudogene. This CDR3 has 13 amino acids. The CDR3 region has the DNA TGTGCCAGCAGCAAACGACAGAACACTGAAGCTTTCTTT. This codes for CASSKRQNTEAFF.

The chain carries TRBV19 and TRBJ1-1, with 8 bases lining up with TRBD1. The CDR3 has 13 amino acids. V lost 4 bases and J lost 3; bases outside the gene matches: 1. Per the germline V gene, CDR1 is LNHDA and CDR2 is SQIVND (reference sequence). The CDR3 sequence is CASSTQGDTEAFF. The CDR3 DNA follows: TGTGCCAGTAGTACACAGGGGGACACTGAAGCTTTCTTT.

CDR3 sequence reads: CASSLIRDQETQYF. The DNA of the CDR3 is TGCGCCAGCAGCTTAATTAGGGACCAAGAGACCCAGTACTTC. The J gene is TRBJ2-5, the V gene TRBV5-1, with D uncertain. The CDR3 runs to 14 residues. The germline CDR1 and CDR2 sequences are SGHRS and YFSETQ. Trimming took off 2 bases at V and 0 bases at J, with 8 bases between the two ends.